Presented here are 2 T cell receptor beta chains from one specimen sequenced in a study of cytomegalovirus exposure and HLA in healthy donors. The primer mix had 60 Vbeta and 13 Jbeta primers. The assay was immunoSEQ multiplex PCR, and TCRdb's table has in-frame clones only and misses some. The sample carries roughly 150,000 clones, about 88% recorded once. The specimen was PBMCs. These receptor sequences come from a woman under 30 in good health and CMV-seronegative.

The chain couples TRBV5-4 to TRBJ1-1; 9 bases match TRBD1. V shed 4 bases and J 5 bases; nucleotides not matched to a gene: 12. Germline V gives CDR1 SGHNT, CDR2 YYREEE (reference sequence). CDR3 length equals 16 residues. The CDR3 DNA is TGTGCCAGCAGCCCACCCCCTGGGACAGGGAGAACTGAAGCTTTCTTT. The encoded protein is CASSPPPGTGRTEAFF.

For this clone: This same CDR3 is encoded by further DNA sequences in the sample. The rearrangement links TRBV7-2 to TRBJ1-4; D unresolved. The ends were cut back, 9 bases at V and 7 bases at J, with 18 bases in the middle. The germline gives CDR1 SGHTA, CDR2 FQGNSA. The CDR3 covers 14 residues. For the CDR3, the DNA is TGTGCCAGTAGTGTAGACGGGGTTAGTGAAAAACTGTTTTTT. As protein: CASSVDGVSEKLFF.